These T cell receptor beta chains were read from a single sample in a study of shared clonotypes between healthy human individuals. The repertoire was sequenced with immunoSEQ multiplex PCR; TCRdb's copy has only in-frame clones and lacks some. Of roughly 760,000 clones in the sample, about 74% were seen once. The sequenced sample was memory CD4+ T cells sorted from blood. The receptor source for this set is a woman aged 25-40 years in good health. Both conserved end residues are part of each CDR3. The order of the fields is J gene, V gene, D gene, clone size, CDR3 protein, CDR3 DNA. The D gene is left open where the match is weak. Not all rows give a size; the values are once, few, many and, for expanded clones, a class.

J gene: TRBJ2-1; V gene: TRBV30; D gene: .; clone size: .; CDR3 protein: CAWSVGAGLTIF; CDR3 DNA: TGTGCCTGGAGTGTGGGCGCGGGGCTAACGATCTTC
J gene: TRBJ2-4; V gene: TRBV5-8; D gene: .; clone size: few; CDR3 protein: CASSLVSQADIQYF; CDR3 DNA: TGTGCCAGCAGCCTAGTATCACAGGCGGACATTCAGTACTTC
J gene: TRBJ2-1; V gene: TRBV7-2; D gene: .; clone size: .; CDR3 protein: CASSATWGYEQFF; CDR3 DNA: TGTGCCAGCAGCGCCACGTGGGGCTATGAGCAGTTCTTC
J gene: TRBJ1-1; V gene: TRBV28; D gene: .; clone size: .; CDR3 protein: CASSIPSMNTEAFF; CDR3 DNA: TGTGCCAGCAGTATCCCTTCCATGAACACTGAAGCTTTCTTT
J gene: TRBJ1-5; V gene: TRBV5-6; D gene: TRBD1; clone size: few; CDR3 protein: CASSLDGTGPGNQPQHF; CDR3 DNA: TGTGCCAGCAGCTTGGACGGGACAGGGCCTGGGAATCAGCCCCAGCATTTT
J gene: TRBJ1-2; V gene: TRBV7-9; D gene: .; clone size: .; CDR3 protein: CASSLTSAGDYGYTF; CDR3 DNA: TGTGCCAGCAGCTTAACTTCGGCAGGGGACTATGGCTACACCTTC
J gene: TRBJ2-1; V gene: TRBV7-2; D gene: .; clone size: .; CDR3 protein: CASSYSALLYNEQFF; CDR3 DNA: TGTGCCAGCAGTTATAGTGCACTCCTCTACAATGAGCAGTTCTTC
J gene: TRBJ2-5; V gene: TRBV19; D gene: .; clone size: .; CDR3 protein: CASGGGPLGTQYF; CDR3 DNA: TGTGCCAGCGGCGGGGGCCCCCTCGGGACCCAGTACTTC
J gene: TRBJ1-5; V gene: TRBV6-1; D gene: .; clone size: .; CDR3 protein: CASSGIYSNQPQHF; CDR3 DNA: TGTGCCAGCTCTGGGATTTATAGCAATCAGCCCCAGCATTTT
J gene: TRBJ2-2; V gene: TRBV30; D gene: .; clone size: many; CDR3 protein: CAWSVGVRDTGELFF; CDR3 DNA: TGTGCCTGGAGTGTAGGGGTTAGGGACACCGGGGAGCTGTTTTTT
J gene: TRBJ2-3; V gene: TRBV5-1; D gene: .; clone size: .; CDR3 protein: CASRTGMAGTDTQYF; CDR3 DNA: TGCGCCAGCAGAACTGGCATGGCGGGCACAGATACGCAGTATTTT
J gene: TRBJ2-3; V gene: TRBV29-1; D gene: TRBD2; clone size: many; CDR3 protein: CSVAGLAVPTDTQYF; CDR3 DNA: TGCAGCGTTGCGGGACTAGCGGTCCCCACAGATACGCAGTATTTT
J gene: TRBJ1-1; V gene: TRBV2; D gene: .; clone size: few; CDR3 protein: CASRALVPEAFF; CDR3 DNA: TGTGCCAGCAGGGCTCTCGTACCAGAAGCTTTCTTT
J gene: TRBJ1-4; V gene: TRBV7-9; D gene: .; clone size: .; CDR3 protein: CASSFAAGSEKLFF; CDR3 DNA: TGTGCCAGCAGCTTTGCCGCGGGCAGTGAAAAACTGTTTTTT
J gene: TRBJ2-3; V gene: TRBV10-3; D gene: TRBD2; clone size: few; CDR3 protein: CAISDGGGPRDTQYF; CDR3 DNA: TGTGCCATCAGTGACGGGGGAGGGCCACGGGATACGCAGTATTTT
J gene: TRBJ1-5; V gene: TRBV19; D gene: TRBD1; clone size: few; CDR3 protein: CASSGDRGQPQHF; CDR3 DNA: TGTGCCAGTAGTGGAGACAGGGGGCAGCCCCAGCATTTT
J gene: TRBJ2-6; V gene: TRBV2; D gene: .; clone size: .; CDR3 protein: CASSRESGANVLTF; CDR3 DNA: TGTGCCAGCAGTAGGGAATCTGGGGCCAACGTCCTGACTTTC
J gene: TRBJ1-5; V gene: TRBV7-3; D gene: .; clone size: .; CDR3 protein: CASSTPTMNQPQHF; CDR3 DNA: TGTGCCAGCAGCACCCCCACTATGAATCAGCCCCAGCATTTT
J gene: TRBJ1-2; V gene: TRBV5-1; D gene: .; clone size: .; CDR3 protein: CASSFGDGGYGYTF; CDR3 DNA: TGCGCCAGCAGCTTTGGGGATGGGGGATATGGCTACACCTTC
J gene: TRBJ1-5; V gene: TRBV7-2; D gene: .; clone size: once; CDR3 protein: CASSGQGHLSNQPQHF; CDR3 DNA: TGTGCCAGCAGCGGTCAGGGGCACCTTAGCAATCAGCCCCAGCATTTT
J gene: TRBJ2-7; V gene: TRBV19; D gene: .; clone size: .; CDR3 protein: CASRPTDRDYYEQYF; CDR3 DNA: TGTGCCAGTAGACCGACCGACAGGGACTACTACGAGCAGTACTTC
J gene: TRBJ2-1; V gene: TRBV10-3; D gene: .; clone size: many; CDR3 protein: CAISESIGREQFF; CDR3 DNA: TGTGCCATCAGTGAGTCGATCGGGCGAGAGCAGTTCTTC
J gene: TRBJ2-2; V gene: TRBV12-5; D gene: TRBD2; clone size: many; CDR3 protein: CASGIAGGPRNTGELFF; CDR3 DNA: TGTGCTAGTGGTATAGCGGGAGGGCCTAGGAACACCGGGGAGCTGTTTTTT
J gene: TRBJ2-7; V gene: TRBV7-2; D gene: TRBD2; clone size: .; CDR3 protein: CASSLRWGGAHEQYF; CDR3 DNA: TGTGCCAGCAGCTTGAGGTGGGGGGGAGCACACGAGCAGTACTTC
J gene: TRBJ1-2; V gene: TRBV5-1; D gene: .; clone size: .; CDR3 protein: CASSLARNTYGYTF; CDR3 DNA: TGCGCCAGCAGCTTGGCCAGGAACACTTATGGCTACACCTTC
J gene: TRBJ2-7; V gene: TRBV7-9; D gene: TRBD1; clone size: .; CDR3 protein: CASSLGDRF; CDR3 DNA: TGTGCCAGCAGCTTAGGGGACAGGTTC
J gene: TRBJ2-3; V gene: TRBV19; D gene: TRBD1; clone size: .; CDR3 protein: CASSTGQGVADTQYF; CDR3 DNA: TGTGCCAGTAGTACCGGACAGGGGGTCGCAGATACGCAGTATTTT
J gene: TRBJ2-1; V gene: TRBV7-2; D gene: .; clone size: .; CDR3 protein: CASSLRQAMRNEQFF; CDR3 DNA: TGTGCCAGCAGCTTAAGACAGGCCATGAGAAACGAGCAGTTCTTC
J gene: TRBJ2-7; V gene: TRBV5-1; D gene: .; clone size: .; CDR3 protein: CASSLSTGSYEQYF; CDR3 DNA: TGCGCCAGCAGCTTGAGTACAGGGTCCTACGAGCAGTACTTC
J gene: TRBJ2-5; V gene: TRBV4-1; D gene: TRBD2; clone size: .; CDR3 protein: CASSLGLAAQETQYF; CDR3 DNA: TGCGCCAGCAGCCTTGGACTAGCGGCACAAGAGACCCAGTACTTC
J gene: TRBJ1-1; V gene: TRBV5-1; D gene: TRBD1; clone size: .; CDR3 protein: CASSSGTEYTEAFF; CDR3 DNA: TGCGCCAGCAGCTCCGGGACAGAGTACACTGAAGCTTTCTTT
J gene: TRBJ1-5; V gene: TRBV7-2; D gene: .; clone size: .; CDR3 protein: CASSREGGNQPQHF; CDR3 DNA: TGTGCCAGCAGCCGGGAAGGGGGAAATCAGCCCCAGCATTTT
J gene: TRBJ2-1; V gene: TRBV19; D gene: TRBD1; clone size: once; CDR3 protein: CASSRGQGVNEQFF; CDR3 DNA: TGTGCCAGTAGTAGGGGACAGGGGGTAAATGAGCAGTTCTTC
J gene: TRBJ1-3; V gene: TRBV5-1; D gene: .; clone size: .; CDR3 protein: CASSLRAQRGSGNTIYF; CDR3 DNA: TGCGCCAGCAGCTTGCGGGCTCAGAGGGGTTCTGGAAACACCATATATTTT
J gene: TRBJ2-7; V gene: TRBV28; D gene: .; clone size: .; CDR3 protein: CASSGGGNEQYF; CDR3 DNA: TGTGCCAGCAGTGGGGGGGGCAACGAGCAGTACTTC
J gene: TRBJ2-3; V gene: TRBV11-2; D gene: TRBD2; clone size: .; CDR3 protein: CASTLTSGGSTDTQYF; CDR3 DNA: TGTGCCAGCACCCTGACTAGCGGGGGCAGCACAGATACGCAGTATTTT
J gene: TRBJ1-4; V gene: TRBV27; D gene: TRBD1; clone size: .; CDR3 protein: CASSRWGRGLTNEKLFF; CDR3 DNA: TGTGCCAGCAGCCGGTGGGGCAGGGGGCTCACTAATGAAAAACTGTTTTTT
J gene: TRBJ2-4; V gene: TRBV18; D gene: .; clone size: few; CDR3 protein: CASSDQDIQYF; CDR3 DNA: TGTGCCAGCTCAGATCAGGACATTCAGTACTTC
J gene: TRBJ2-1; V gene: TRBV4-2; D gene: TRBD2; clone size: .; CDR3 protein: CASSRKAGALVREQFF; CDR3 DNA: TGTGCCAGCAGCCGGAAAGCGGGAGCCCTAGTGCGTGAGCAGTTCTTC
J gene: TRBJ2-7; V gene: TRBV21-1; D gene: .; clone size: .; CDR3 protein: CANPQNRLAVSSYEQYF; CDR3 DNA: TGTGCCAACCCCCAAAATCGGCTAGCGGTGAGCTCCTACGAGCAGTACTTC
J gene: TRBJ1-5; V gene: TRBV6-1; D gene: TRBD1; clone size: many; CDR3 protein: CASSPRGRGNQPQHF; CDR3 DNA: TGTGCCAGCAGCCCCAGGGGGCGCGGCAATCAGCCCCAGCATTTT
J gene: TRBJ2-1; V gene: TRBV10-3; D gene: TRBD2; clone size: many; CDR3 protein: CAISESRASGDYNEQFF; CDR3 DNA: TGTGCCATCAGTGAGTCGAGGGCTAGCGGGGACTACAATGAGCAGTTCTTC
J gene: TRBJ2-2; V gene: TRBV11-3; D gene: .; clone size: .; CDR3 protein: CASSLGVIGELFF; CDR3 DNA: TGTGCCAGCAGCTTAGGCGTTATCGGGGAGCTGTTTTTT
J gene: TRBJ2-5; V gene: TRBV6-5; D gene: .; clone size: .; CDR3 protein: CASRPSLAFQETQYF; CDR3 DNA: TGTGCCAGCAGACCGAGTTTGGCCTTCCAAGAGACCCAGTACTTC
J gene: TRBJ1-1; V gene: TRBV30; D gene: .; clone size: .; CDR3 protein: CAWSVPGVPNTEAFF; CDR3 DNA: TGTGCCTGGAGTGTACCTGGGGTTCCCAACACTGAAGCTTTCTTT
J gene: TRBJ2-1; V gene: TRBV11-2; D gene: .; clone size: few; CDR3 protein: CASSPGAGGTSYNEQFF; CDR3 DNA: TGTGCCAGCAGCCCGGGGGCGGGCGGAACCTCCTACAATGAGCAGTTCTTC
J gene: TRBJ2-2; V gene: TRBV9; D gene: .; clone size: .; CDR3 protein: CASSAGTLNTGELFF; CDR3 DNA: TGTGCCAGCAGCGCCGGGACACTGAACACCGGGGAGCTGTTTTTT
J gene: TRBJ1-1; V gene: TRBV27; D gene: .; clone size: .; CDR3 protein: CASSPPSAGETEAFF; CDR3 DNA: TGTGCCAGCAGTCCACCCTCTGCGGGGGAGACTGAAGCTTTCTTT
J gene: TRBJ1-2; V gene: TRBV6-5; D gene: .; clone size: .; CDR3 protein: CASTTRQERYGYTF; CDR3 DNA: TGTGCCAGCACGACACGCCAAGAACGCTATGGCTACACCTTC
J gene: TRBJ2-5; V gene: TRBV11-2; D gene: .; clone size: .; CDR3 protein: CASSFAGFKETQYF; CDR3 DNA: TGTGCCAGCAGCTTCGCGGGCTTTAAGGAGACCCAGTACTTC
J gene: TRBJ2-1; V gene: TRBV7-2; D gene: .; clone size: .; CDR3 protein: CASSPHGYYNEQFF; CDR3 DNA: TGTGCCAGCAGCCCCCATGGATACTACAATGAGCAGTTCTTC